Each of the 2 T cell receptor beta chains below was sequenced from the same sample in a study of T cells after yellow fever vaccination. TCRdb itself ran the 5' RACE reads through MiXCR, one entry per CDR3 protein. Counted here are approximately 140,000 distinct CDR3 sequences, 7.7% occurring once; the ten biggest clones make up less than 0.95%. Specimen: CD4+ T cells sorted from PBMCs, collected 5 days after the yellow fever booster vaccination. The receptors stem from a man younger than 40 who received the YFV17D yellow fever vaccine.

Regarding this clonotype: Being one base from a much bigger clone, this may be a read error. V gene TRBV20-1 combines with J gene TRBJ1-1, with a weak D call TRBD1 (5 bases). V was clipped by 6 bases and J by 4 bases, with 15 bases between them. CDR1 and CDR2 (germline): DFQATT, SNEGSKA (reference sequence). There are 13 residues in the CDR3. The CDR3 here is CSAEGRVSTEAFF. In nucleotides, the CDR3 is TGCAGTGCCGAGGGGCGGGTGAGCACTGAAGCTTTCTTT.

At least ten counts were recorded for this clonotype. V is TRBV2 and J is TRBJ2-5; D call uncertain. The CDR3 loop spans 12 amino acids. V shed 7 bases and J shed 5 bases, with 11 bases lying between them. Germline V gives CDR1 SNHLY, CDR2 FYNNEI. This chain's CDR3 is CASTFSRETQYF. Written as DNA, the CDR3 is TGTGCCAGCACCTTCAGTAGGGAGACCCAGTACTTC.